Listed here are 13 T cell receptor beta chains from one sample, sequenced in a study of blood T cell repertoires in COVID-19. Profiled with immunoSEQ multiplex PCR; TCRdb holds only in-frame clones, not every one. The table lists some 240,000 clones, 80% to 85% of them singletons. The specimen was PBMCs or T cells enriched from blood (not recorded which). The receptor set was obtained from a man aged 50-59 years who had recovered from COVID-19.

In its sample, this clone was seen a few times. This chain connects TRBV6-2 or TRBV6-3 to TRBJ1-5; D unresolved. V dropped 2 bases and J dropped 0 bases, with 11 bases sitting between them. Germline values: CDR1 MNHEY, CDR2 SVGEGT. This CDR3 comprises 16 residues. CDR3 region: CASSYGRGLSNQPQHF. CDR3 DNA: TGTGCCAGCAGTTACGGTAGAGGGCTTAGCAATCAGCCCCAGCATTTT.

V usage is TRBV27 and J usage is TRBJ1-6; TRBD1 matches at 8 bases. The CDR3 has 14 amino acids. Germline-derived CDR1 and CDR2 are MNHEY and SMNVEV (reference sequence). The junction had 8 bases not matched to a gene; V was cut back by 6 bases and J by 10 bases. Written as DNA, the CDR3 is TGTGCCAGCAGCCCTCAGGGGGCTACGTCACCCCTCCACTTT. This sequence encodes CASSPQGATSPLHF.

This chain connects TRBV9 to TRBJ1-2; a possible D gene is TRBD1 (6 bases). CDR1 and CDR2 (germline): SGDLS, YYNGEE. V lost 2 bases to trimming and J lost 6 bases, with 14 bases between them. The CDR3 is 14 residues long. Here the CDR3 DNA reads TGTGCCAGCAGCGTTAGCAGGGGTAAGGATGGCTACACCTTC. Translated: CASSVSRGKDGYTF.

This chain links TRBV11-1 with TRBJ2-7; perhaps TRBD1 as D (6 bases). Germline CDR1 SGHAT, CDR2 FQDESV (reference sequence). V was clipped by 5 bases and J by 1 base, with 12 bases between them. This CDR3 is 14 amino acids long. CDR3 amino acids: CASSDRLGSYEQYF. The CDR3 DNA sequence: TGTGCCAGCAGCGACAGGCTGGGGTCCTACGAGCAGTACTTC.

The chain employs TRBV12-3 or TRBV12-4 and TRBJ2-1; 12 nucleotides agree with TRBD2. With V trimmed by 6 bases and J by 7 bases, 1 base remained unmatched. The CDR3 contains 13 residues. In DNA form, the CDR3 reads TGTGCCAGCAGGCTAGCGGGAGGGAATGAGCAGTTCTTC. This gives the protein CASRLAGGNEQFF.

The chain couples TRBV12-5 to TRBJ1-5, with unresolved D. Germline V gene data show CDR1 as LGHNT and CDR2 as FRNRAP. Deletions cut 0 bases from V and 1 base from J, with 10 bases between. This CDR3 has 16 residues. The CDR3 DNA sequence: TGTGCTAGTGGTTTGGTAGTGGGGAGGAGCAATCAGCCCCAGCATTTT. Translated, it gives CASGLVVGRSNQPQHF.

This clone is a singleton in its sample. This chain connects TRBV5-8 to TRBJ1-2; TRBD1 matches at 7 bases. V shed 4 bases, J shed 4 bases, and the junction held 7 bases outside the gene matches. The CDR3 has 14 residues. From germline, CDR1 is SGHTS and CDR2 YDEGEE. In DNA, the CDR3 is TGTGCCAGCAGCCCGACAGGGCTCGGCTATGGCTACACCTTC. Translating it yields CASSPTGLGYGYTF.

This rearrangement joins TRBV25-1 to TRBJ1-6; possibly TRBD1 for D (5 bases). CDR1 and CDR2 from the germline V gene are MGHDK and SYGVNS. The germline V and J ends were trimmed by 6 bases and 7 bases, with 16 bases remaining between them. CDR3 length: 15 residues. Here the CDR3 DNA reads TGTGCCAGCAGCGCCCCGAAGGGACTAAATTCACCCCTCCACTTT. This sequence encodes CASSAPKGLNSPLHF.

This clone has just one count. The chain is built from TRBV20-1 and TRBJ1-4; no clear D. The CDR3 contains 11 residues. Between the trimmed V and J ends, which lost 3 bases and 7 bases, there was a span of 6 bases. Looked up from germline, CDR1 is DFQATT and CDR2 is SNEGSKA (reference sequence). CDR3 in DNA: TGCAGTGCTAGCCCGGGTGAAAAACTGTTTTTT. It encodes CSASPGEKLFF.

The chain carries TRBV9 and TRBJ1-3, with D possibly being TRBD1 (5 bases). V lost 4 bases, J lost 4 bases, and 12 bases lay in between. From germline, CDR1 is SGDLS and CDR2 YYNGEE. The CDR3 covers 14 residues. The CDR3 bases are TGTGCCAGCAGCCATGCGGGGACCGGAAACACCATATATTTT. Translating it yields CASSHAGTGNTIYF. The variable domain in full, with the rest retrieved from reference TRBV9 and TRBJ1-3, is DSGVTQTPKHLITATGQRVTLRCSPRSGDLSVYWYQQSLDQGLQFLIQYYNGEERAKGNILERFSAQQFPDLHSELNLSSLELGDSALYFCASSHAGTGNTIYFGEGSWLTVV.

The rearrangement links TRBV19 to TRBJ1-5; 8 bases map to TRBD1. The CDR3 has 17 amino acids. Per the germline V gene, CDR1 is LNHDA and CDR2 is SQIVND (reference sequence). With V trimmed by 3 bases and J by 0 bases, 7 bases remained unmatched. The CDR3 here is CASSIHHRGDSNQPQHF. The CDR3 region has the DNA TGTGCCAGTAGTATTCATCACAGGGGGGATAGCAATCAGCCCCAGCATTTT.

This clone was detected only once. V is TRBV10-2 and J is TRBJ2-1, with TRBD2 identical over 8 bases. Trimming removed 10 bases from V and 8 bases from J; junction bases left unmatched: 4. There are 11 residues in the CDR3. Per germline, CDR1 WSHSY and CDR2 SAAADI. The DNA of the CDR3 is TGCGCCACTGGACTAGCCCATGAGCAGTTCTTC. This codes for CATGLAHEQFF.

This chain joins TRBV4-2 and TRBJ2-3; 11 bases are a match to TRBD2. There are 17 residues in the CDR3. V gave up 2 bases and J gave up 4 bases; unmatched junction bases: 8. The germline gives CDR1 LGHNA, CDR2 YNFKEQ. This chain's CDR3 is CASSQSLAGGPADTQYF. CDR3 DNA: TGTGCCAGCAGCCAATCCTTAGCGGGAGGGCCAGCAGATACGCAGTATTTT.